One and the same sample provided the 6 T cell receptor beta chains below, sequenced in a study of vaccination and CD4 T cells after COVID-19. Cultured CD4+ T-cell DNA underwent Oncomine TCR Beta short-read sequencing. TCRdb analysed the PCR reads with MiXCR anew, one entry per CDR3 protein. Of about 13,000 distinct CDR3 sequences in the sample, about 50% were seen once. These TCRs' antigens remain unknown. Treatment noted: roughly ten-day PBMC culture with coronavirus spike peptide pools or control peptides (ViraFEST assay). Input material: CD4+ T cells from blood, cultured in vitro. The receptors stem from a human donor who had recovered from COVID-19.

There are a few counts of this clonotype. The rearrangement uses TRBV7-8 and TRBJ2-3; 7 bases fit TRBD1. The V and J ends lost 5 bases and 6 bases, in that order; junction bases with no gene match: 8. This CDR3 has 14 residues. Germline V gene data show CDR1 as SGHVS and CDR2 as FQNEAQ. CDR3 nucleotide sequence: TGTGCCAGCAGCGGCCTACAGGGGTTTGATACGCAGTATTTT. Amino acid sequence: CASSGLQGFDTQYF.

This chain joins TRBV7-2 and TRBJ1-5; no clear D gene. The CDR3 has 16 residues. The V gene lost 1 base and the J gene lost 6 bases, with 16 bases spanning the gap. Germline values: CDR1 SGHTA, CDR2 FQGNSA. CDR3 loop: CASSLVGPGSGQPQHF. The CDR3 nucleotides are TGTGCCAGCAGCTTAGTCGGTCCGGGGTCGGGTCAGCCCCAGCATTTT.

This chain links TRBV27 with TRBJ2-1, with D uncertain. V dropped 6 bases and J dropped 3 bases, with 15 bases sitting between them. This CDR3 comprises 15 residues. Germline V gives CDR1 MNHEY, CDR2 SMNVEV (reference sequence). The CDR3 region is CASSLSASVYNEQFF. CDR3 in DNA: TGTGCCAGCAGCCTGTCGGCGAGCGTCTACAATGAGCAGTTCTTC.

The rearrangement joins TRBV2 to TRBJ2-3, with unresolved D. V lost 4 bases and J 0 bases, leaving 8 bases between the germline ends. Germline V gene lookup returns CDR1 SNHLY and CDR2 FYNNEI. The CDR3 contains 14 residues. The CDR3 is CASSASSSTDTQYF. The CDR3 DNA is TGTGCCAGCAGTGCTTCGTCTAGCACAGATACGCAGTATTTT.

This chain joins TRBV5-1 and TRBJ1-2; D is ambiguous. The germline V gene encodes CDR1 SGHRS and CDR2 YFSETQ. The CDR3 loop spans 12 amino acids. V gave up 1 base and J gave up 8 bases, with 9 bases separating them. Written as DNA, the CDR3 is TGCGCCAGCAGCTTGCCGGGAGGAGGCTACACCTTC. Amino acid sequence: CASSLPGGGYTF.

V gene TRBV6-1 combines with J gene TRBJ2-2; possible D gene TRBD1, 5 bases. Between the trimmed V and J ends, which lost 7 bases and 2 bases, there was a span of 11 bases. The CDR3 totals 14 residues. Germline CDR1 is MNHNS and CDR2 is SASEGT. CDR3: CASISRANTGELFF. The CDR3 coding sequence is TGTGCCAGCATTTCCAGGGCAAACACCGGGGAGCTGTTTTTT.